This T cell receptor beta chain was observed in a study of blood T cell repertoires in COVID-19. Turning to the study itself: Both acute and convalescent COVID-19 samples were obtained from the United States, Italy and Spain. Sample material is recorded as cDNA or gDNA derived from T cells, B-cell-depleted T cells, or PBMCs.

As processed by the authors: Nucleated cell number was recorded as an estimate derived from reference gene primer amplification. The method was immunoSEQ multiplex PCR; TCRdb's version includes in-frame clones alone and lacks a portion of them. The DNA gave D and trimming, while V, J and clone size come from that table. The repertoire holds roughly 110,000 clones, approximately 81% seen once, with over 1.2% in the top ten. This clonotype was sampled from a middle-aged man with acute or convalescent COVID-19. The sample taken for sequencing was peripheral blood.

CDR3: CASSLNGPFSSNEQFF. CDR3 DNA: TGTGCCAGCAGTTTGAATGGGCCTTTCAGTTCCAATGAGCAGTTCTTC. The chain links TRBV27 to TRBJ2-1, with D unresolved. Germline loops: CDR1 MNHEY, CDR2 SMNVEV (reference sequence). V was pared by 3 bases and J by 6 bases, with 18 bases between. This CDR3 region has 16 residues.